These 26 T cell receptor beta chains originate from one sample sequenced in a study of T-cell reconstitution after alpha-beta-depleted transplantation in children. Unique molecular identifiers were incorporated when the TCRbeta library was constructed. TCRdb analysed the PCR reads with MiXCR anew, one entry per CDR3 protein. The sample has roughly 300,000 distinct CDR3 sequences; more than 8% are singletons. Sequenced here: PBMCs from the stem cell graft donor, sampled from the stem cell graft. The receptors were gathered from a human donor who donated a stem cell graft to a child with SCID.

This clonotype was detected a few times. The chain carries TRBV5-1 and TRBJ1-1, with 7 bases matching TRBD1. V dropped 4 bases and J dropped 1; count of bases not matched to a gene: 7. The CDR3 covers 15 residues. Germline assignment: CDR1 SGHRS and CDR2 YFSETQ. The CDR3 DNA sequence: TGCGCCAGCAGCCTTAGACAGGGCCCGAACACTGAAGCTTTCTTT. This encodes CASSLRQGPNTEAFF.

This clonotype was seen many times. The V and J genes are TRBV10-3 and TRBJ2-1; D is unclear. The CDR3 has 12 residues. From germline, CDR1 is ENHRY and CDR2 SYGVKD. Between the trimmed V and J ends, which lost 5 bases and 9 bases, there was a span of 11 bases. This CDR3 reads CAISPTRAEQFF. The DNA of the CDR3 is TGTGCCATCAGTCCGACTCGTGCTGAGCAGTTCTTC.

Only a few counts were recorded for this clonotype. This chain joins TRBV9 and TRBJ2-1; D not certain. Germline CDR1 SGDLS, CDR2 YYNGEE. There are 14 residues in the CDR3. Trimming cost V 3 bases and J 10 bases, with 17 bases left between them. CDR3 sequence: CASSAVLQWNEQFF. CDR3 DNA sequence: TGTGCCAGCAGCGCTGTTCTTCAGTGGAACGAGCAGTTCTTC.

The CDR3 region is CATSDDRGYEQYF. In nucleotides, the CDR3 is TGTGCCACCAGTGACGACAGGGGGTACGAGCAGTACTTC. V usage is TRBV24-1 and J usage is TRBJ2-7; 9 bases agree with TRBD1. Germline V gene data show CDR1 as KGHDR and CDR2 as SFDVKD. The CDR3 totals 13 residues. V shed 4 bases, J shed 4 bases, and the junction held 1 base outside the gene matches.

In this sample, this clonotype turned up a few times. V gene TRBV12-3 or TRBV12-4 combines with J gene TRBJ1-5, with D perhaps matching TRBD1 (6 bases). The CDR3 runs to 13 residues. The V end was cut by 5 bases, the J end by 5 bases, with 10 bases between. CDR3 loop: CASSPQGYQPQHF. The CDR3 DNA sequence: TGTGCCAGCAGTCCGCAGGGGTATCAGCCCCAGCATTTT.

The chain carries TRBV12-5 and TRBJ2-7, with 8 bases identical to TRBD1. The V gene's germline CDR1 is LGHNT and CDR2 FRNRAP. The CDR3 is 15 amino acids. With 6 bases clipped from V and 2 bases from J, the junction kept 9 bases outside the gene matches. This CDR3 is CASGRPGQVTYEQYF. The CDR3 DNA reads TGTGCTAGTGGCCGACCGGGACAGGTGACCTACGAGCAGTACTTC.

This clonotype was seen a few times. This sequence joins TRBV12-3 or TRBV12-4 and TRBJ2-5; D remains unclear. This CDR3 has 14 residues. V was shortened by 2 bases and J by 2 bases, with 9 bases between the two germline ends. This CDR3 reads CASSLRSQQETQYF. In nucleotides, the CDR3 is TGTGCCAGCAGTTTACGGTCCCAACAAGAGACCCAGTACTTC.

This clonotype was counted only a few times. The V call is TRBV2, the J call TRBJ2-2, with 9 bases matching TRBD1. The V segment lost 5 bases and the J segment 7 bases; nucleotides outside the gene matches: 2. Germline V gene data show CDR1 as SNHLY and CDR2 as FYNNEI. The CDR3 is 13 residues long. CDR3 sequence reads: CASSWTGVGELFF. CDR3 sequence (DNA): TGTGCCAGCAGTTGGACAGGGGTCGGGGAGCTGTTTTTT.

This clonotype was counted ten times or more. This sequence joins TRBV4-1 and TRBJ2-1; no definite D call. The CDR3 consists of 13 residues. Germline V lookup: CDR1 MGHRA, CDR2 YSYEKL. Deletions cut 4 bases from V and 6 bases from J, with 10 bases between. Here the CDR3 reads CASSRKTFNEQFF. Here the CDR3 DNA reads TGCGCCAGCAGCCGTAAAACTTTCAATGAGCAGTTCTTC.

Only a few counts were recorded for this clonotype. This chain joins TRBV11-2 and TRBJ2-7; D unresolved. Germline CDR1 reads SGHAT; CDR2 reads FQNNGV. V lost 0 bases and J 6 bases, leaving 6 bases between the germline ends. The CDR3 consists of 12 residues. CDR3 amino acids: CASSLDVGEQYF. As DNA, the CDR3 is TGTGCCAGCAGCTTAGACGTAGGCGAGCAGTACTTC.

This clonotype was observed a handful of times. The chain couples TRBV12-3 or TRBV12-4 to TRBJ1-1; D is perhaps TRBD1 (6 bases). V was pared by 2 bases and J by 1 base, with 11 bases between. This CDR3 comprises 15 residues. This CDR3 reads CASSLKGGGNTEAFF. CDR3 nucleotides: TGTGCCAGCAGTTTAAAAGGGGGAGGGAACACTGAAGCTTTCTTT.

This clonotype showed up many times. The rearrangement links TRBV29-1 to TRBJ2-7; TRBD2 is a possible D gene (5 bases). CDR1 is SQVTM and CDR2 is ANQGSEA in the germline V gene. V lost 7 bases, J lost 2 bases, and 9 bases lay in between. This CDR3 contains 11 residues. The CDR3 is CSGAGPYEQYF. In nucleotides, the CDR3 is TGCAGCGGCGCGGGCCCCTACGAGCAGTACTTC.

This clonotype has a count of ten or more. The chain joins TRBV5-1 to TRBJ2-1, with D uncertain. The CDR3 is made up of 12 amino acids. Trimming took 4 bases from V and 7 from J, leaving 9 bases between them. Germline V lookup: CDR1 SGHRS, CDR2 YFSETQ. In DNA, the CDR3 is TGCGCCAGCAGCCTAACGTTTAATGAGCAGTTCTTC. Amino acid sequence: CASSLTFNEQFF.

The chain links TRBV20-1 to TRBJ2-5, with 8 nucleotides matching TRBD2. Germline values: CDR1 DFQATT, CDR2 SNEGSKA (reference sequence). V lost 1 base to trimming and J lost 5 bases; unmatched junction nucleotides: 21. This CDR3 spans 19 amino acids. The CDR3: CSARAYLPAGDSSGETQYF. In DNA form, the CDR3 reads TGCAGTGCTAGAGCCTACCTTCCAGCGGGGGACTCTTCAGGGGAGACCCAGTACTTC.

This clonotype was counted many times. The CDR3 DNA is TGTGCCAGCACTTTGCAGGGGGCCTCTGGAAACACCATATATTTT. It yields the protein CASTLQGASGNTIYF. The chain employs TRBV2 and TRBJ1-3, with 8 bases matching TRBD1. This CDR3 region has 15 residues. Germline trimming cut 7 bases from V and 0 bases from J; bases unmatched to any gene: 5. Germline CDR1 is SNHLY and CDR2 is FYNNEI. Full variable domain (remainder filled in from reference TRBV2 and TRBJ1-3): EPEVTQTPSHQVTQMGQEVILRCVPISNHLYFYWYRQILGQKVEFLVSFYNNEISEKSEIFDDQFSVERPDGSNFTLKIRSTKLEDSAMYFCASTLQGASGNTIYFGEGSWLTVV.

As DNA, the CDR3 is TGTGCCAGCAATCAGGCGCTGACTTGGGATGAGCAGTTCTTC. This translates into CASNQALTWDEQFF. V is TRBV2 and J is TRBJ2-1; D gene uncertain. CDR3 size: 14 residues. Per the germline V gene, CDR1 is SNHLY and CDR2 is FYNNEI. Deletions cut 7 bases from V and 8 bases from J, with 18 bases between.

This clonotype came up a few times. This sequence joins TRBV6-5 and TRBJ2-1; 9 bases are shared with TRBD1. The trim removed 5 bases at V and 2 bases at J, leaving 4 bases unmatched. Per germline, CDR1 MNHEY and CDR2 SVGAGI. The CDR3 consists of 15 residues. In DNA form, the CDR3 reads TGTGCCAGCAGTCGCACAGGGGGCCCCTACAATGAGCAGTTCTTC. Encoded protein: CASSRTGGPYNEQFF.

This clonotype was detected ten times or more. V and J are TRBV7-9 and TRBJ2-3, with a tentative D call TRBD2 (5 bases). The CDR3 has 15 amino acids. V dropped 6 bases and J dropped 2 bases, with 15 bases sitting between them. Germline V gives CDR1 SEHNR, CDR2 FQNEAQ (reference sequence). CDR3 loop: CASSNPGEITDTQYF. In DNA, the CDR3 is TGTGCCAGCAGTAATCCCGGGGAGATCACAGATACGCAGTATTTT.

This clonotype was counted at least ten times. The CDR3 loop is CASSPGTVSNTEAFF. The DNA for the CDR3 is TGTGCCAGCAGTCCGGGGACAGTCTCGAACACTGAAGCTTTCTTT. The chain recombines TRBV12-3 or TRBV12-4 with TRBJ1-1; 7 nucleotides line up with TRBD1. Germline trimming cut 5 bases from V and 1 base from J; bases unmatched to any gene: 7. This CDR3 spans 15 amino acids.

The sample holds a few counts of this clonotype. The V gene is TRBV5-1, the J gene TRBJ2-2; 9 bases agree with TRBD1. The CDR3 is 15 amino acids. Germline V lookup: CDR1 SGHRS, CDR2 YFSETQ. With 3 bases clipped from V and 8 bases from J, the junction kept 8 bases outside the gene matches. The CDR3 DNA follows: TGCGCCAGCAGCTCCGTGACAGGGGGTCAAGGGGAGCTGTTTTTT. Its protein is CASSSVTGGQGELFF.

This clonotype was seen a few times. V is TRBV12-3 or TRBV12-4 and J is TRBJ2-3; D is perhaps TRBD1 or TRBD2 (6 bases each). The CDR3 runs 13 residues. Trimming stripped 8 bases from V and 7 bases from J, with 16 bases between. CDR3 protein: CASSRGPRYTQYF. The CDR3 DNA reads TGTGCCAGCTCTCGGGGGCCGCGGTATACGCAGTATTTT.

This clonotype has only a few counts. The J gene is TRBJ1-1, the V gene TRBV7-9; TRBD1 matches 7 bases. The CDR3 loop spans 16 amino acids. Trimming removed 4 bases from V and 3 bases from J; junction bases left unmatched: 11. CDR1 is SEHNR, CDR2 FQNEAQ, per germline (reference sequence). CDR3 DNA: TGTGCCAGCAGCTCGTCCACAGGGGCCAGGGACACTGAAGCTTTCTTT. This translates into CASSSSTGARDTEAFF.

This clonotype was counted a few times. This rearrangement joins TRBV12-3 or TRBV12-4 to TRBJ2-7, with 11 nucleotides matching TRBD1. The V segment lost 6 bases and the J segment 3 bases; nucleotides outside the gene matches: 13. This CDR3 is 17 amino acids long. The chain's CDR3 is CASRIWTGGARYYEQYF. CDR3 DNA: TGTGCCAGCAGGATTTGGACAGGGGGCGCCCGGTACTACGAGCAGTACTTC.

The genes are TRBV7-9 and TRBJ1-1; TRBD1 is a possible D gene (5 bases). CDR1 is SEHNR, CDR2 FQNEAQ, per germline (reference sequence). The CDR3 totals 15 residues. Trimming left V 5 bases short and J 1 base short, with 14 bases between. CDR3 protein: CASSPGIGQNTEAFF. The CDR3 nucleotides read TGTGCCAGCAGCCCGGGAATAGGACAGAACACTGAAGCTTTCTTT.

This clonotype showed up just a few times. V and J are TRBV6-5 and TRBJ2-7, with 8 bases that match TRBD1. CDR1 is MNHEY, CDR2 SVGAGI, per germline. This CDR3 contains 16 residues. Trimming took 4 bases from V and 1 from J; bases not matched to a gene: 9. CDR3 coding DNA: TGTGCCAGCAGTTCCCACCGGGACAGGTATTCCTACGAGCAGTACTTC. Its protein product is CASSSHRDRYSYEQYF.

CDR3 region: CSARNAQGTPIYNEQFF. The DNA for the CDR3 is TGCAGTGCTCGGAACGCTCAGGGGACCCCCATTTACAATGAGCAGTTCTTC. The rearrangement links TRBV20-1 to TRBJ2-1; D possibly corresponds to TRBD1 (6 bases). Germline V gene data show CDR1 as DFQATT and CDR2 as SNEGSKA (reference sequence). This CDR3 is built from 17 residues. V dropped 5 bases and J dropped 4 bases, with 24 bases sitting between them.